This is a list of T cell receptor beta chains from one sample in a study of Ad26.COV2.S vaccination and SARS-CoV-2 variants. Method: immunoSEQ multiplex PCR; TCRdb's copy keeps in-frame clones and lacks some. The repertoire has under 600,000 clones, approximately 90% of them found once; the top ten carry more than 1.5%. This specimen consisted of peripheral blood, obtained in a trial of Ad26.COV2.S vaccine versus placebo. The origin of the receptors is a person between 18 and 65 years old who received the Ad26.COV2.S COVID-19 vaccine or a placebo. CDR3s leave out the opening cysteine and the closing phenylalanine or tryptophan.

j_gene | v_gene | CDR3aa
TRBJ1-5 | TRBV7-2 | ASSLQGRSNQPQH
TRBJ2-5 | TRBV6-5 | ASSSDISGRAGTQY
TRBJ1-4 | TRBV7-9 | ASSLRTEKLF
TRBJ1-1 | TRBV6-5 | ASRVAGPNTEAF
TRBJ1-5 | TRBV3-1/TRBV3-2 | ASSQGAAHSNQPQH
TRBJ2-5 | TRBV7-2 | ASSPQGAQETQY
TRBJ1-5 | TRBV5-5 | ASSFPGQPQH
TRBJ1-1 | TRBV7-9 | ASSPSGMLSEAF
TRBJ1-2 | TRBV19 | ASSTAGGRGYGYT
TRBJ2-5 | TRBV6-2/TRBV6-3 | ASSYTGWMETQY
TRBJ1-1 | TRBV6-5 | ASRSWTLNTEAF
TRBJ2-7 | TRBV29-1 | SVEDRAYEQY
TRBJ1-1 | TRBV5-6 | ASSPRDRGVEAF
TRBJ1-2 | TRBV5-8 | ASSMTGHGYT
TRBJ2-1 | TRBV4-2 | ASSQEGPKQGPKYNEQF
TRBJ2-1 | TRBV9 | ASSVVGGSYNEQF
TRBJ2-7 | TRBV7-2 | ASSLGAGGDPF
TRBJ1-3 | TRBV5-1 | ASSRGDRASGNTIY
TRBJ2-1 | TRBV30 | AWSPGQGSSYNEQF
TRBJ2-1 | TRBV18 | ASSPWWQHNEQF